The text below deals with one T cell receptor beta chain. Its target antigen remains unknown. Per-nucleotide qualities are absent, and no much larger clonotype sits a single base away. The sample originates from a study of blood T cell repertoires in COVID-19 (dated by TCRdb to the early 2020s). Regarding the research as a whole: Samples from collaborators originated in the United States, Italy and Spain and spanned both the acute and convalescent phases of COVID-19. Sample metadata almost always included a de-identified subject ID, COVID-19 status, age in years and sex. Where HLA class I and class II types were available, the types were taken from metadata supplied by the sample provider, not from assay-based typing. Samples were obtained from the ongoing ImmuneRACE study (first 160 participants) and from 950 to 1,500 subjects provided by 6 global collaborators. The material from the prospective study consisted of cDNA or gDNA derived from T cells, B-cell-depleted T cells, or PBMCs. The repertoires were made available in a free public database intended to serve as a resource for research on the immune response to SARS-CoV-2. The dataset comprised deeply sampled blood TCRbeta repertoires from subjects exposed to, actively infected with, or recovered from COVID-19. What the authors observed across the whole study: Clinical and demographic metadata were provided uncurated, with the amount varying by source and participant.

The germline V gene sets CDR1 to SGHDT and CDR2 to YYEEEE. Counted from cysteine to phenylalanine, this CDR3 has 12 amino acids. Only CDR3 DNA remains: 36 bases, in frame from the first base. V loses 5 bases, J loses 4 bases, and the germline ends lie 9 bases apart. The immunoSEQ Assay, a bias-controlled multiplex PCR, was used to amplify TCRbeta CDR3 regions from genomic DNA. The original pipeline was this. The number of nucleated cells in each sample was estimated by amplification of reference gene primers within the assay. To quantify the absolute abundance of each unique TCRbeta CDR3 rearrangement, sequence reads were collapsed and filtered. Productive Simpson clonality was computed per sample as the square root of Simpson's diversity index over productive rearrangements. What TCRdb holds here is the immuneACCESS table cut down to in-frame rearrangements. Part of the clones is not present; checked against another copy, under half of the missing clones reflect an unresolved V gene, and the others are unexplained. That table furnishes V, J and clone size, whereas the DNA furnished D and trimming. The sample table records about 140,000 clones; around 90% of these occur just once. About 10% of the sample is in the top ten clones.

Collaborating institutions collected whole blood in K2EDTA tubes following their own protocols. For TCRbeta analysis, collaborator samples were shipped as frozen whole blood, as isolated PBMCs, or as DNA extracted from either sample type. This receptor was obtained from a man in his 60s with active or convalescent COVID-19. Recombination connected TRBV5-6 to TRBJ1-2; no D gene call is confident. The material sequenced was peripheral blood. The bases read TGTGCCAGCAGATCCTCGTCCTATGGCTACACCTTC. The resulting protein is CASRSSSYGYTF.